What follows are 5 T cell receptor beta chains derived from one specimen sequenced in a study of T cells in Graves' hyperthyroidism and ophthalmopathy. Authors of the study amplified TCR beta CDR3 regions from RNA transcripts. First-round RT-PCR with HTBI primers amplified the TCR CDR3 region. TCRdb analysed the multiplex PCR reads with MiXCR anew, one entry per CDR3 protein. This sample has approximately 490,000 distinct CDR3 sequences, with around a fifth found just once. Sequenced: blood. Receptors originate from a woman in her 70s with Graves' ophthalmopathy.

This clonotype is a singleton in its sample. DNA of the CDR3: TGTGCCAGCAGCTTAGTGTTGGAAGGGGAAAAACTGTTTTTT. This codes for CASSLVLEGEKLFF. This chain connects TRBV7-9 to TRBJ1-4; D is undetermined. Deletions cut 1 base from V and 8 bases from J, with 11 bases between. Germline lookup yields CDR1 SEHNR and CDR2 FQNEAQ (reference sequence). This CDR3 contains 14 residues.

The rearrangement uses TRBV6-4 and TRBJ1-1; TRBD1 aligns across 12 bases. The V gene's germline CDR1 is MRHNA and CDR2 SNTAGT. V dropped 6 bases and J dropped 6; count of bases not matched to a gene: 5. The CDR3 has 14 residues. The DNA of the CDR3 is TGTGCCAGCAGGTTGGGACAGGGGGCTTCTGAAGCTTTCTTT. Residues: CASRLGQGASEAFF.

This clonotype was seen more than once but under ten times. J is TRBJ1-3 and V is TRBV20-1; 7 bases match TRBD1. CDR3 length: 14 amino acids. J lost 0 bases, V lost 5 bases, and 4 bases had no gene match. Germline CDR1 DFQATT, CDR2 SNEGSKA (reference sequence). The CDR3 DNA sequence: TGCAGTGCTCAGACAGGGAACTCTGGAAACACCATATATTTT. Translation gives CSAQTGNSGNTIYF.

There are a few counts of this clonotype. The chain joins TRBV10-3 to TRBJ2-2, with 10 bases matching TRBD2. Looked up from germline, CDR1 is ENHRY and CDR2 is SYGVKD. V dropped 6 bases and J dropped 6; count of bases not matched to a gene: 7. The CDR3 is 15 residues long. The CDR3 region has the DNA TGTGCCATCAGCACCGGGACTAGCGTTGCCGGGGAGCTGTTTTTT. Protein sequence: CAISTGTSVAGELFF.

The rearrangement joins TRBV5-4 to TRBJ2-5; D gene ambiguous. CDR3 length: 15 residues. The germline gives CDR1 SGHNT, CDR2 YYREEE (reference sequence). The ends were cut back, 2 bases at V and 2 bases at J, with 13 bases in the middle. CDR3 bases: TGTGCCAGCAGCTTCATGGGGTCCGGGCAAGAGACCCAGTACTTC. This sequence encodes CASSFMGSGQETQYF.